One sample yielded the 26 T cell receptor beta chains listed below, sequenced in a study of blood T cell repertoires in COVID-19. Profiled with immunoSEQ multiplex PCR; TCRdb holds only in-frame clones, not every one. The sample includes under 150,000 clones, 81% of them seen just once. Sequenced material: peripheral blood. Receptor source: a human donor with acute or convalescent COVID-19. The donor label of this sample is uncertain.

This rearrangement joins TRBV30 to TRBJ1-1; 7 bases map to TRBD1. The germline CDR1 and CDR2 sequences are GTSNPN and SVGIG (reference sequence). J was trimmed by 8 bases and V by 0 bases; bases with no gene match: 12. The CDR3 totals 15 residues. CDR3 sequence (DNA): TGTGCCTGGAGTGTAGGGCAGGGGGTAGTGGGGGAAGCTTTCTTT. This encodes CAWSVGQGVVGEAFF.

The chain combines TRBV6-5 with TRBJ1-2; D is unresolved. This CDR3 contains 12 residues. Deletions cut 5 bases from V and 8 bases from J, with 12 bases between. Germline CDR1 reads MNHEY; CDR2 reads SVGAGI. Here the CDR3 DNA reads TGTGCCAGCAGTACCTGGAGGAAGGGCTACACCTTC. As protein: CASSTWRKGYTF.

The chain uses TRBV7-9 and TRBJ2-2; weak D call: TRBD2 (5 bases). Germline assignment: CDR1 SEHNR and CDR2 FQNEAQ (reference sequence). V lost 1 base to trimming and J lost 6 bases, with 9 bases between them. This CDR3 comprises 14 residues. The CDR3 DNA reads TGTGCCAGCAGCTTAGGAGGGATTCCCGGGGAGCTGTTTTTT. This encodes CASSLGGIPGELFF.

V and J are TRBV7-2 and TRBJ2-7, with 9 positions matching TRBD2. Germline CDR1 is SGHTA and CDR2 is FQGNSA. J gave up 2 bases and V 5 bases, and 7 bases lay outside the gene matches. This CDR3 comprises 15 residues. The CDR3 bases are TGTGCCAGCAGCCGGCGGACTAGCGAAACCTACGAGCAGTACTTC. Translating it yields CASSRRTSETYEQYF. Full variable domain (rest looked up from reference TRBV7-2 and TRBJ2-7): GAGVSQSPSNKVTEKGKDVELRCDPISGHTALYWYRQSLGQGLEFLIYFQGNSAPDKSGLPSDRFSAERTGGSVSTLTIQRTQQEDSAVYLCASSRRTSETYEQYFGPGTRLTVT.

V gene TRBV9 combines with J gene TRBJ1-2; 8 bases fit TRBD1. Trimming at V came to 0 bases and at J to 8 bases, leaving 6 bases not matched to a gene. The CDR3 runs 14 residues. Looked up from germline, CDR1 is SGDLS and CDR2 is YYNGEE. This CDR3 reads CASSVGTGPNGYTF. The CDR3 nucleotides are TGTGCCAGCAGCGTAGGGACAGGGCCGAACGGCTACACCTTC.

The gene calls are TRBV5-1 and TRBJ1-5, with 7 bases lining up with TRBD1. This CDR3 region has 14 residues. J was trimmed by 4 bases and V by 4 bases; bases with no gene match: 5. Germline values: CDR1 SGHRS, CDR2 YFSETQ. The CDR3 DNA reads as TGCGCCAGCAGCCCACAGGGGACTAATCAGCCCCAGCATTTT. This gives the protein CASSPQGTNQPQHF.

This chain joins TRBV7-8 and TRBJ2-5, with 10 nucleotides matching TRBD2. The J segment lost 2 bases and the V segment lost 4 bases, leaving 13 bases of the junction unmatched. Germline loops: CDR1 SGHVS, CDR2 FQNEAQ. There are 18 residues in the CDR3. The CDR3 nucleotides read TGTGCCAGCAGCTCTCGACTAGCGGGTCTCTCAAGGCAAGAGACCCAGTACTTC. This sequence encodes CASSSRLAGLSRQETQYF.

The chain joins TRBV7-8 to TRBJ2-3, with D possibly being TRBD1 (6 bases). The V end lost 1 base, the J end lost 0 bases, and 14 bases lay between the germline ends. The CDR3 totals 17 residues. CDR1 SGHVS and CDR2 FQNEAQ come from the germline V gene. The CDR3 DNA reads TGTGCCAGCAGCTTAGATGGACAGTTTTCTAGCACAGATACGCAGTATTTT. It yields the protein CASSLDGQFSSTDTQYF.

The chain joins TRBV11-3 to TRBJ1-1; 7 bases agree with TRBD1. CDR1 is SGHNT and CDR2 is YENEEA in the germline V gene. V gave up 1 base and J gave up 8 bases; unmatched junction bases: 1. The CDR3 sequence is 12 residues long. CDR3 loop: CASSLAGGEAFF. CDR3 bases: TGTGCCAGCAGCTTAGCAGGGGGGGAAGCTTTCTTT.

This clone was seen many times. V usage is TRBV7-9 and J usage is TRBJ1-6; 7 nucleotides agree with TRBD1. The CDR3 has 18 amino acids. V lost 4 bases, J lost 2 bases, and 11 bases stayed unmatched. Germline V lookup: CDR1 SEHNR, CDR2 FQNEAQ (reference sequence). CDR3 region: CASSSSPWGTAYNSPLHF. For the CDR3, the DNA is TGTGCCAGCAGCTCCTCTCCCTGGGGGACAGCCTATAATTCACCCCTCCACTTT.

In this sample, this clone turned up a few times. CDR3 DNA: TGCGCCAGCAGCCAGAGAGGTCTTAACACCGGGGAGCTGTTTTTT. This sequence encodes CASSQRGLNTGELFF. V and J are TRBV4-1 and TRBJ2-2; D gene unclear. Trimming stripped 3 bases from V and 2 bases from J, with 10 bases between. This CDR3 is built from 15 residues. The germline CDR1 and CDR2 sequences are MGHRA and YSYEKL.

The V gene is TRBV9, the J gene TRBJ2-1, with D possibly being TRBD2 (7 bases). Trimming stripped 0 bases from V and 4 bases from J, with 11 bases between. The V gene's germline CDR1 is SGDLS and CDR2 YYNGEE. The CDR3 length is 15 residues. CDR3 in amino acids: CASSVVGGPYNEQFF. The CDR3 DNA sequence: TGTGCCAGCAGCGTAGTGGGGGGGCCTTACAATGAGCAGTTCTTC. Supplemented by reference TRBV9 and TRBJ2-1, the full variable domain reads DSGVTQTPKHLITATGQRVTLRCSPRSGDLSVYWYQQSLDQGLQFLIQYYNGEERAKGNILERFSAQQFPDLHSELNLSSLELGDSALYFCASSVVGGPYNEQFFGPGTRLTVL.

This rearrangement joins TRBV11-1 to TRBJ1-6; unclear D gene. The CDR3 has 15 residues. CDR1 is SGHAT and CDR2 is FQDESV in the germline V gene (reference sequence). V was pared by 0 bases and J by 7 bases, with 10 bases between. CDR3 sequence reads: CASSLAAAINSPLHF. For the CDR3, the DNA is TGTGCCAGCAGCTTAGCGGCGGCCATCAATTCACCCCTCCACTTT. The full variable domain, rest sourced from reference TRBV11-1 and TRBJ1-6, is EAEVAQSPRYKITEKSQAVAFWCDPISGHATLYWYRQILGQGPELLVQFQDESVVDDSQLPKDRFSAERLKGVDSTLKIQPAELGDSAMYLCASSLAAAINSPLHFGNGTRLTVT.

V usage is TRBV5-1 and J usage is TRBJ1-1, with D perhaps TRBD1 (6 bases). Trimming removed 5 bases at V and 1 base at J, with 9 bases between. Looked up from germline, CDR1 is SGHRS and CDR2 is YFSETQ. CDR3 length: 13 residues. The CDR3, as DNA: TGCGCCAGCAGACAGGGCCCGAACACTGAAGCTTTCTTT. This sequence encodes CASRQGPNTEAFF.

The V and J genes are TRBV6-5 and TRBJ1-2, with D uncertain. The length of the CDR3 is 14 residues. The germline V gene has CDR1 MNHEY and CDR2 SVGAGI. Trimming took off 8 bases at V and 1 base at J, with 14 bases between the two ends. CDR3 in amino acids: CASGREKFNYGYTF. The CDR3 coding sequence is TGTGCCAGCGGACGGGAAAAGTTTAACTATGGCTACACCTTC.

V and J are TRBV6-5 and TRBJ1-2; perhaps TRBD1 as D (5 bases). Trimming left V 0 bases short and J 2 bases short, with 13 bases between. The CDR3 length is 16 residues. The germline CDR1 and CDR2 sequences are MNHEY and SVGAGI. The CDR3 coding sequence is TGTGCCAGCAGTTACTCGAAGGCAGGGCCAAACTATGGCTACACCTTC. This gives the protein CASSYSKAGPNYGYTF.

This clone showed up just a few times. This sequence joins TRBV9 and TRBJ1-6; D remains unclear. Germline V lookup: CDR1 SGDLS, CDR2 YYNGEE. The CDR3 has 13 residues. Trimming shortened V by 0 bases and J by 9 bases, and 7 bases separated the two germline ends. The CDR3 region is CASSVGAGSPLHF. DNA for the CDR3: TGTGCCAGCAGCGTAGGAGCGGGTTCACCCCTCCACTTT. The full variable domain, completed using reference TRBV9 and TRBJ1-6, is DSGVTQTPKHLITATGQRVTLRCSPRSGDLSVYWYQQSLDQGLQFLIQYYNGEERAKGNILERFSAQQFPDLHSELNLSSLELGDSALYFCASSVGAGSPLHFGNGTRLTVT.

The CDR3 sequence: CASSIAGRGKAFF. The CDR3 DNA is TGTGCCAGTAGTATCGCCGGCAGGGGCAAAGCTTTCTTT. The gene calls are TRBV19 and TRBJ1-1, with D possibly matching TRBD1 (6 bases). This CDR3 is built from 13 residues. Trimming cost V 3 bases and J 9 bases, with 14 bases left between them. The V gene's germline CDR1 is LNHDA and CDR2 SQIVND (reference sequence).

As regards this clone: Sequence at one end of the junction differs from germline and may be a read error. The chain employs TRBV6-1 and TRBJ1-5; D call uncertain. The CDR3 totals 15 residues. Germline values: CDR1 MNHNS, CDR2 SASEGT. CDR3 bases: TGTGCCAGCACTGAAGGAAGGTGGACTAGTCAGCCCCAGCATTTT. Protein: CASTEGRWTSQPQHF.

This clone has a handful of counts. The rearrangement uses TRBV5-4 and TRBJ1-5; D remains ambiguous. The CDR3 totals 15 residues. CDR1 and CDR2 from the germline V gene are SGHNT and YYREEE (reference sequence). The germline V and J ends were trimmed by 0 bases and 3 bases, with 10 bases remaining between them. As DNA, the CDR3 is TGTGCCAGCAGCTTGGTTGAGCCACCCAATCAGCCCCAGCATTTT. Amino acid sequence: CASSLVEPPNQPQHF.

The rearrangement joins TRBV3-1 (or the pseudogene TRBV3-2) to TRBJ1-6, with 7 bases that match TRBD1. This CDR3 is built from 15 residues. Germline V CDR1 and CDR2: LGHDT, YNNKEL (reference sequence). The V gene end was trimmed by 7 bases and the J gene end by 5 bases; junction bases not matched to a gene: 8. CDR3 DNA: TGTGCCAGCACCTCTGCGGGGACAGATAATTCACCCCTCCACTTT. This codes for CASTSAGTDNSPLHF.

The rearrangement joins TRBV3-1 (or the pseudogene TRBV3-2) to TRBJ1-4; a possible D gene is TRBD1 (5 bases). CDR3 length: 14 residues. V lost 2 bases, J lost 6 bases, and 10 bases lay in between. Germline CDR1 reads LGHDT; CDR2 reads YNNKEL (reference sequence). CDR3 in DNA: TGTGCCAGCAGCCAACGGGGGGTAGATGAAAAACTGTTTTTT. Protein: CASSQRGVDEKLFF.

As for this clone: The sample carries other DNA sequences with the same CDR3. The chain employs TRBV19 and TRBJ1-1, with 9 positions matching TRBD1. CDR1 and CDR2 from the germline V gene are LNHDA and SQIVND (reference sequence). The CDR3 has 14 residues. V dropped 4 bases and J dropped 2; count of bases not matched to a gene: 2. The CDR3 is CASSRTGANTEAFF. CDR3 sequence (DNA): TGTGCCAGTAGTAGGACAGGGGCTAACACTGAAGCTTTCTTT. Together with reference TRBV19 and TRBJ1-1, the CDR3 gives the full variable domain: DGGITQSPKYLFRKEGQNVTLSCEQNLNHDAMYWYRQDPGQGLRLIYYSQIVNDFQKGDIAEGYSVSREKKESFPLTVTSAQKNPTAFYLCASSRTGANTEAFFGQGTRLTVV.

V is TRBV5-1 and J is TRBJ2-3; D ambiguous. This CDR3 is built from 12 residues. Trimming removed 4 bases from V and 6 bases from J, with 9 bases in between. CDR1 and CDR2 (germline): SGHRS, YFSETQ. The CDR3 DNA sequence: TGCGCCAGCAGCCCCCTTGCGGATACGCAGTATTTT. Residues: CASSPLADTQYF.

As for this clone: This CDR3 is also generated by other DNA sequences in the sample. The chain recombines TRBV14 with TRBJ2-7, with 7 bases aligning to TRBD2. CDR1 is SGHDN, CDR2 FVKESK, per germline. The CDR3 contains 15 residues. Trimming at V came to 1 base and at J to 1 base, leaving 4 bases not matched to a gene. CDR3 DNA sequence: TGTGCCAGCAGCCAAGGCTCCGGGGGGTCCTACGAGCAGTACTTC. Its protein is CASSQGSGGSYEQYF. Full variable domain (remainder filled in from reference TRBV14 and TRBJ2-7): EAGVTQFPSHSVIEKGQTVTLRCDPISGHDNLYWYRRVMGKEIKFLLHFVKESKQDESGMPNNRFLAERTGGTYSTLKVQPAELEDSGVYFCASSQGSGGSYEQYFGPGTRLTVT.

This chain uses TRBV10-1 with TRBJ2-3; 10 bases align to TRBD2. The CDR3 has 19 residues. Trimming removed 3 bases from V and 1 base from J; junction bases left unmatched: 13. The germline V gene has CDR1 WNHNN and CDR2 SYGVQD (reference sequence). CDR3 residues: CASSEGVAGGLQGTDTQYF. CDR3 sequence (DNA): TGCGCCAGCAGTGAAGGGGTAGCGGGGGGCCTACAGGGCACAGATACGCAGTATTTT.